The table lists the clone carrying this T cell receptor beta chain with a few counts. Its specificity is unknown. The sample belongs to a study of T-cell reconstitution after alpha-beta-depleted transplantation in children. Findings of the study overall: T-cell counts and diversity were attributed mostly to newly produced T cells one year after transplant. Elevated TCRbeta diversity at day 60 was traced, in some patients, to surviving recipient T cells and thymic progenitors. Several hundred expanded graft clones reportedly supplied alpha-beta T cells about two months after transplant.

The germline V and J ends were trimmed by 4 bases and 1 base, with 11 bases remaining between them. This CDR3 spans 15 amino acids. Germline V lookup: CDR1 SEHNR, CDR2 FQNEAQ (reference sequence). Unique molecular identifiers featured in how the TCRbeta library was prepared. MiXCR was run by TCRdb on the PCR reads, yielding one entry per CDR3 protein. The sample lists around 490,000 distinct CDR3 sequences, about an eighth occurring once. The sequence was obtained from a female patient aged 2-9 years who had a stem cell transplant for aplastic anemia, so the T cells may come from the graft donor. The rearrangement links TRBV7-9 to TRBJ2-1, with D perhaps TRBD1 or TRBD2 (5 bases each). The starting material was PBMCs, mostly from graft donor cells, obtained 180 days after TCRalphabeta/CD19-depleted stem cell transplant. This CDR3 is CASSSRGESYNEQFF. CDR3 in DNA: TGTGCCAGCAGCTCGAGGGGAGAGTCCTACAATGAGCAGTTCTTC.